This TCR beta chain was captured in a study of cytomegalovirus exposure and HLA in healthy donors. This CDR3 comprises 15 residues. V shed 5 bases and J 3 bases; nucleotides not matched to a gene: 7. Germline CDR1 MNHNY, CDR2 SVGAGI (reference sequence). PCR primers comprised 60 Vbeta and 13 Jbeta primers. Clones were sequenced by immunoSEQ multiplex PCR, and TCRdb holds only the in-frame ones, with some missing. The sample has some 180,000 clones, roughly a tenth seen once. The rearrangement uses TRBV6-6 and TRBJ2-7; 10 bases are shared with TRBD2. The sample was PBMCs. The source is a young woman in good health and CMV-seropositive. The CDR3 sequence: CASSKTTSGYYEQYF. CDR3 in DNA: TGTGCCAGCAGTAAGACGACTAGCGGGTACTACGAGCAGTACTTC.